The 2 T cell receptor beta chains below come from one sample, sequenced in a study of control samples from healthy donors and cancer patients. The repertoire was sequenced with immunoSEQ multiplex PCR; TCRdb's copy has only in-frame clones and lacks some. The sample contains about 28,000 clones, 80% to 90% of which appear only once. The specimen was PBMCs. The source of these receptors is a woman aged 40 to 50 with lung cancer.

This rearrangement joins TRBV7-9 to TRBJ1-1; a possible D gene is TRBD1 (5 bases). The V and J ends lost 5 bases and 2 bases respectively, with 12 bases between them. The CDR3 is 14 residues long. CDR1 and CDR2 from the germline V gene are SEHNR and FQNEAQ (reference sequence). DNA of the CDR3: TGTGCCAGCAGCCCACGGGACGGTAACACTGAAGCTTTCTTT. It encodes CASSPRDGNTEAFF. Supplemented by reference TRBV7-9 and TRBJ1-1, the full variable domain reads DTGVSQNPRHKITKRGQNVTFRCDPISEHNRLYWYRQTLGQGPEFLTYFQNEAQLEKSRLLSDRFSAERPKGSFSTLEIQRTEQGDSAMYLCASSPRDGNTEAFFGQGTRLTVV.

The V gene is TRBV4-3, the J gene TRBJ1-6, with 7 bases that match TRBD1. V gave up 4 bases and J gave up 0 bases; unmatched junction bases: 3. Germline lookup yields CDR1 LGHNA and CDR2 YSLEER. This CDR3 comprises 16 residues. In DNA, the CDR3 is TGCGCCAGCAGCCCAGGGGGGAGCTCCTATAATTCACCCCTCCACTTT. Translated, it gives CASSPGGSSYNSPLHF.